One sample yielded the 20 T cell receptor beta chains listed below, sequenced in a study of cytomegalovirus exposure and HLA in healthy donors. Assay used: immunoSEQ multiplex PCR; TCRdb lists only in-frame clones, some missing. The table lists some 180,000 clones, around nine tenths of them singletons. The sample was PBMCs. The receptors come from a man younger than 45 in good health and CMV-seropositive.

The sample holds one count of this clone. The genes are TRBV5-1 and TRBJ1-1; TRBD1 is a possible D gene (5 bases). The CDR3 runs 13 residues. The V end lost 0 bases, the J end lost 5 bases, and 8 bases lay between the germline ends. Per the germline V gene, CDR1 is SGHRS and CDR2 is YFSETQ. The CDR3 nucleotides are TGCGCCAGCAGCTTGGGAGGGGAGACTGAAGCTTTCTTT. Encoded protein: CASSLGGETEAFF.

The chain carries TRBV27 and TRBJ2-1; unclear D gene. The V and J ends lost 5 bases and 7 bases respectively, with 9 bases between them. The germline V gene has CDR1 MNHEY and CDR2 SMNVEV (reference sequence). This CDR3 spans 12 amino acids. The DNA of the CDR3 is TGTGCCAGCAGTCCCGTGAGGAATGAGCAGTTCTTC. Protein product: CASSPVRNEQFF.

This chain connects TRBV7-7 to TRBJ2-2, with D unresolved. In germline, CDR1 is SSHAT, CDR2 FNYEAQ (reference sequence). This CDR3 contains 13 residues. Trimming left V 2 bases short and J 5 bases short, with 6 bases between. CDR3 loop: CASSLSQTGELFF. The DNA of the CDR3 is TGTGCCAGCAGCTTAAGCCAGACCGGGGAGCTGTTTTTT.

J is TRBJ1-3 and V is TRBV6-6, with 7 positions matching TRBD1. The germline V gene has CDR1 MNHNY and CDR2 SVGAGI (reference sequence). CDR3 length equals 16 residues. Trimming at V came to 6 bases and at J to 0 bases, leaving 8 bases not matched to a gene. The CDR3 here is CASSSGTENSGNTIYF. The CDR3 DNA sequence: TGTGCCAGCAGCTCCGGGACAGAAAACTCTGGAAACACCATATATTTT.

This chain joins TRBV10-3 and TRBJ1-5; D uncertain. The ends were cut back, 0 bases at V and 4 bases at J, with 4 bases in the middle. Germline loops: CDR1 ENHRY, CDR2 SYGVKD. This CDR3 has 13 amino acids. CDR3 in DNA: TGTGCCATCAGTGAGTCGGTTAATCAGCCCCAGCATTTT. As protein: CAISESVNQPQHF.

The chain recombines TRBV20-1 with TRBJ2-3, with D possibly being TRBD2 (6 bases). The germline V gene has CDR1 DFQATT and CDR2 SNEGSKA (reference sequence). CDR3 size: 11 residues. With 6 bases removed from V and 8 bases from J, the gap between germline ends came to 12 bases. This CDR3 reads CSAEGPGTQYF. The CDR3 DNA sequence: TGCAGTGCGGAGGGGCCAGGTACGCAGTATTTT.

A single count supports this clone. The J gene is TRBJ1-1, the V gene TRBV29-1; 7 bases line up with TRBD1. Looked up from germline, CDR1 is SQVTM and CDR2 is ANQGSEA. Trimming at V came to 6 bases and at J to 1 base, leaving 2 bases not matched to a gene. CDR3 size: 12 residues. The CDR3 region has the DNA TGCAGCGTCCGGACAGGGAACACTGAAGCTTTCTTT. It is translated as CSVRTGNTEAFF.

This clone has just one count. The chain recombines TRBV19 with TRBJ2-7, with D possibly matching TRBD2 (6 bases). The CDR3 runs to 12 residues. Trimming removed 6 bases at V and 3 bases at J, with 9 bases between. The germline V gene has CDR1 LNHDA and CDR2 SQIVND (reference sequence). CDR3 amino acids: CASSGRGYEQYF. The CDR3, as DNA: TGTGCCAGTAGCGGGAGAGGCTACGAGCAGTACTTC. Full variable domain (outside the CDR3, taken from reference TRBV19 and TRBJ2-7): DGGITQSPKYLFRKEGQNVTLSCEQNLNHDAMYWYRQDPGQGLRLIYYSQIVNDFQKGDIAEGYSVSREKKESFPLTVTSAQKNPTAFYLCASSGRGYEQYFGPGTRLTVT.

The CDR3 bases are TGTGCCAGCACCGACAGCTATAGCAATCAGCCCCAGCATTTT. Translating it yields CASTDSYSNQPQHF. V gene TRBV7-9 combines with J gene TRBJ1-5, with D perhaps matching TRBD1 (5 bases). Germline V gene sequence: CDR1 SEHNR, CDR2 FQNEAQ (reference sequence). Trimming left V 7 bases short and J 0 bases short, with 10 bases between. The CDR3 is 14 amino acids.

This chain's CDR3 is CASSLMSAGGTYEQYF. Here the CDR3 DNA reads TGTGCCAGCAGCTTAATGTCGGCGGGCGGAACCTACGAGCAGTACTTC. The genes are TRBV28 and TRBJ2-7; tentative D call: TRBD2 (5 bases). V was clipped by 6 bases and J by 2 bases, with 20 bases between them. The CDR3 consists of 16 residues. The germline CDR1 and CDR2 sequences are MDHEN and SYDVKM.

The rearrangement uses TRBV5-1 and TRBJ1-1; perhaps TRBD1 as D (5 bases). Germline CDR1 SGHRS, CDR2 YFSETQ. This CDR3 is built from 15 residues. Trimming stripped 4 bases from V and 2 bases from J, with 15 bases between. This chain's CDR3 is CASSPTSGTNTEAFF. CDR3 coding DNA: TGCGCCAGCAGCCCTACTTCAGGGACCAACACTGAAGCTTTCTTT. Full variable domain (rest looked up from reference TRBV5-1 and TRBJ1-1): KAGVTQTPRYLIKTRGQQVTLSCSPISGHRSVSWYQQTPGQGLQFLFEYFSETQRNKGNFPGRFSGRQFSNSRSEMNVSTLELGDSALYLCASSPTSGTNTEAFFGQGTRLTVV.

V is TRBV10-2 and J is TRBJ2-7; no definite D call. The length of the CDR3 is 13 residues. From germline, CDR1 is WSHSY and CDR2 SAAADI. V lost 0 bases and J lost 9, with 12 bases in between. CDR3 sequence: CASSESARLGQYF. The CDR3 bases are TGCGCCAGCAGTGAGTCTGCCAGGCTCGGGCAGTACTTC.

The table lists this clone with a count of one. V usage is TRBV11-2 and J usage is TRBJ2-1; D might be TRBD1 (6 bases). V lost 0 bases and J 7 bases, leaving 13 bases between the germline ends. This CDR3 spans 15 amino acids. CDR1 and CDR2 (germline): SGHAT, FQNNGV. This CDR3 is CASSLDRGIRNEQFF. The CDR3 nucleotides are TGTGCCAGCAGCTTAGATAGGGGGATACGAAATGAGCAGTTCTTC. Using reference TRBV11-2 and TRBJ2-1 for the parts outside the CDR3, the full variable domain is EAGVAQSPRYKIIEKRQSVAFWCNPISGHATLYWYQQILGQGPKLLIQFQNNGVVDDSQLPKDRFSAERLKGVDSTLKIQPAKLEDSAVYLCASSLDRGIRNEQFFGPGTRLTVL.

V and J are TRBV20-1 and TRBJ2-3; unclear D gene. The CDR3 length is 11 residues. Germline assignment: CDR1 DFQATT and CDR2 SNEGSKA (reference sequence). Trimming left V 5 bases short and J 5 bases short, with 8 bases between. DNA of the CDR3: TGCAGTGCTCGCTCAGGAGATACGCAGTATTTT. Translation: CSARSGDTQYF.

The chain recombines TRBV5-3 with TRBJ2-5, with 10 positions matching TRBD2. TRBV5-3 is an ORF, with its function uncertain. The CDR3 consists of 16 residues. Trimming at V came to 0 bases and at J to 3 bases, leaving 5 bases not matched to a gene. DNA for the CDR3: TGTGCCAGAAGCTTGGCCACGGGACTAGCGAAAGAGACCCAGTACTTC. It codes for CARSLATGLAKETQYF.

The chain recombines TRBV28 with TRBJ2-5; D is undetermined. V was cut by 3 bases and J by 1 base, with 6 bases left in between. This CDR3 has 13 amino acids. Germline loops: CDR1 MDHEN, CDR2 SYDVKM. This chain's CDR3 is CASSLPGQETQYF. CDR3 DNA: TGTGCCAGCAGTTTGCCGGGCCAAGAGACCCAGTACTTC.

The chain combines TRBV25-1 with TRBJ2-3, with 7 bases fitting TRBD2. The CDR3 is 13 amino acids. With 7 bases clipped from V and 5 bases from J, the junction kept 6 bases outside the gene matches. CDR1 MGHDK and CDR2 SYGVNS come from the germline V gene. The CDR3 loop reads CASNFGGGDTQYF. CDR3 nucleotides: TGTGCCAGCAACTTTGGGGGGGGAGATACGCAGTATTTT.

This clone was seen only once. The chain carries TRBV5-5 and TRBJ2-3; 7 nucleotides match TRBD1. Per the germline V gene, CDR1 is SGHKS and CDR2 is YYEKEE (reference sequence). The CDR3 consists of 13 residues. Germline trimming cut 6 bases from V and 3 bases from J; bases unmatched to any gene: 4. The CDR3 protein is CASNRQGTDTQYF. For the CDR3, the DNA is TGTGCCAGCAACCGACAGGGAACAGATACGCAGTATTTT. The full variable domain, completed using reference TRBV5-5 and TRBJ2-3, is DAGVTQSPTHLIKTRGQQVTLRCSPISGHKSVSWYQQVLGQGPQFIFQYYEKEERGRGNFPDRFSARQFPNYSSELNVNALLLGDSALYLCASNRQGTDTQYFGPGTRLTVL.

The chain uses TRBV5-1 and TRBJ1-2, with a weak D call TRBD1 (6 bases). The V and J ends lost 3 bases and 4 bases respectively, with 22 bases between them. Per the germline V gene, CDR1 is SGHRS and CDR2 is YFSETQ. This CDR3 is built from 17 residues. CDR3 sequence reads: CASSSTSSRGQGYGYTF. The DNA of the CDR3 is TGCGCCAGCAGCTCAACGAGTTCCAGGGGTCAGGGCTATGGCTACACCTTC.

This clone was seen just once. This sequence joins TRBV7-2 and TRBJ2-7, with D perhaps given as TRBD1 or TRBD2 (5 bases each). The V gene's germline CDR1 is SGHTA and CDR2 FQGNSA. With 5 bases removed from V and 2 bases from J, the gap between germline ends came to 13 bases. CDR3 length equals 14 residues. CDR3 DNA: TGTGCCAGCAGCCCCAGGGACGGAGCCTACGAGCAGTACTTC. It translates to CASSPRDGAYEQYF.